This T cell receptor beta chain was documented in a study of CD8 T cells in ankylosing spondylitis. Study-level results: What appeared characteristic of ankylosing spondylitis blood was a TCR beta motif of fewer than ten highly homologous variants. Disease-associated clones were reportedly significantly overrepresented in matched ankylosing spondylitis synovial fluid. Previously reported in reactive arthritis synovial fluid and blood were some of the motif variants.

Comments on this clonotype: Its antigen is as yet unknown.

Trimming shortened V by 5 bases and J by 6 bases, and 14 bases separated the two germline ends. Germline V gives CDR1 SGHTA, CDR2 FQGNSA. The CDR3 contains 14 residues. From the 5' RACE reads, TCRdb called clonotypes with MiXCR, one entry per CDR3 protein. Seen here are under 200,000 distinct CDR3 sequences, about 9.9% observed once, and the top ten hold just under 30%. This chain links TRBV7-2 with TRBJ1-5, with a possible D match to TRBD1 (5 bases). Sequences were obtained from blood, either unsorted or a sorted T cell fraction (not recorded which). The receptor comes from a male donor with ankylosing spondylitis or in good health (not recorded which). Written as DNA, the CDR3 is TGTGCCAGCAGCGGCAGGGTCTCGGGTCAGCCCCAGCATTTT. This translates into CASSGRVSGQPQHF.